The clone carrying this TCR beta chain came up a few times. The data belong to a study of T-cell memory formation after mild COVID-19. Turning to the study itself: TCR clusters were mostly confined to one donor each.

This CDR3 is built from 15 residues. V lost 6 bases to trimming and J lost 0 bases, with 12 bases between them. Germline V gene sequence: CDR1 ENHRY, CDR2 SYGVKD. TCR alpha and TCR beta cDNA libraries carrying sample barcodes and UMIs came from 5'RACE with constant-segment primers. TCRdb used MiXCR to reprocess the 5' RACE reads, holding one entry per CDR3 protein. The sample lists under 400,000 distinct CDR3 sequences; around 21% were seen once. This chain uses TRBV10-3 with TRBJ2-1, with D maybe TRBD2 (5 bases). The receptor was derived from an adult woman who had mild COVID-19 (a few samples of this study predate the infection). Cell type and time point are not known. Sequencing used PBMCs or a T cell subset sorted from them (not recorded which). Here the CDR3 reads CAIRGAGDSYNEQFF. CDR3 coding DNA: TGTGCCATCAGGGGAGCCGGGGACTCCTACAATGAGCAGTTCTTC.